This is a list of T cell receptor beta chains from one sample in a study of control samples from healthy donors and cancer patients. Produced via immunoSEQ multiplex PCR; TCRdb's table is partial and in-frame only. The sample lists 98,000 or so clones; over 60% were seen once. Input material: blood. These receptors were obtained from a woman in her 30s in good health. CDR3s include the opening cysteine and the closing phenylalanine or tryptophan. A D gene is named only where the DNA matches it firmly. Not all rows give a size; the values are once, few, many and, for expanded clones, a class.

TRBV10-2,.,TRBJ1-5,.,TGCGCCAGCAGTGAGTCGAGTGCTCTCAATCAGCCCCAGCATTTT,CASSESSALNQPQHF
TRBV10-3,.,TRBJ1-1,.,TGTGCCATCAGGGGGCCAGCGGGTGGCACTGAAGCTTTCTTT,CAIRGPAGGTEAFF
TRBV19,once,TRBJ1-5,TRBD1,TGTGCCAGTAACCACAGGGGTTTCAATCAGCCCCAGCATTTT,CASNHRGFNQPQHF
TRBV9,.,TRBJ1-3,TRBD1,TGTGCCAGCAGCGACCAGGACAGGGGTGGAAACACCATATATTTT,CASSDQDRGGNTIYF
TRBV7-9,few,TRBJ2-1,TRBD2,TGTGCCAGCAGCTTAGGGGTAGCGGGGACTTACAATGAGCAGTTCTTC,CASSLGVAGTYNEQFF
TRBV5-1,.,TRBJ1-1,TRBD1,TGCGCCAGCAGCTCTGGGCAGGTGCCAGGGGGTGAAGCTTTCTTT,CASSSGQVPGGEAFF
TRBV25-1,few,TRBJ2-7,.,TGTGCCAGCAGTGAATACGGCAGGCAACTTTTC,CASSEYGRQLF
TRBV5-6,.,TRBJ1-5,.,TGTGCCAGCAGCTTGCTGAGTGGTGGTTATAGCAATCAGCCCCAGCATTTT,CASSLLSGGYSNQPQHF
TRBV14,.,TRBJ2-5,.,TGTGCCAGCAGCCAATCGGGGACCCTAGCGACCCAGTACTTC,CASSQSGTLATQYF
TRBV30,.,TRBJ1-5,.,TGTGCCGGGGGGACGGGTAGCAATCAGCCCCAGCATTTT,CAGGTGSNQPQHF
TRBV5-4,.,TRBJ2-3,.,TGTGCCAGCAGCTTGGGGGCGGAAAAATTCACAGATACGCAGTATTTT,CASSLGAEKFTDTQYF
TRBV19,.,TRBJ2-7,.,TGTGCCAGTAGTATTTCGGACAGTACCCACGAGCAGTACTTC,CASSISDSTHEQYF
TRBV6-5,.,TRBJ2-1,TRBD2,TGTGCCAGTAAGGGACTAGGACCCAATGAGCAGTTCTTC,CASKGLGPNEQFF
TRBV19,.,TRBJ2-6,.,TGTGCCAGTAGTGCTCGGGACGGCGTCCCTGGGGCCAACGTCCTGACTTTC,CASSARDGVPGANVLTF
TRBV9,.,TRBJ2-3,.,TGTGCCAGCAGCGTTTCTCCTAGCACAGATACGCAGTATTTT,CASSVSPSTDTQYF
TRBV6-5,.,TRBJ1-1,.,TGTGCCAGCAGTTACAGCAGAGGGATGAACACTGAAGCTTTCTTT,CASSYSRGMNTEAFF
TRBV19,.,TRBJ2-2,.,TGTGCCAGTAGTAACGCTGCGGGGTGGAACACCGGGGAGCTGTTTTTT,CASSNAAGWNTGELFF
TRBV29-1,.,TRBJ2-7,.,TGCAGCGTTGAAGAAGGCTACGAGCAGTACTTC,CSVEEGYEQYF
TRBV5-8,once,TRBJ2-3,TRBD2,TGTGCCAGCAGCTTGGTCGTCCTCGCGGGGGTTATCACAGATACGCAGTATTTT,CASSLVVLAGVITDTQYF
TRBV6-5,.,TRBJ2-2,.,TGTGCCAGCAGTTACGGGCAGGGTAGCACCGGGGAGCTGTTTTTT,CASSYGQGSTGELFF
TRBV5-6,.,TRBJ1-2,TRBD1,TGTGCCAGCAGCTATCGACAGGGGGCTTCCTATGGCTACACCTTC,CASSYRQGASYGYTF
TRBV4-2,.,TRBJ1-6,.,TGTGCCAGCAGCCCCCGGGCCGCGGACTCACCCCTCCACTTT,CASSPRAADSPLHF
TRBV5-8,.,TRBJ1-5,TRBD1,TGTGCCAGCTTATGGGACAGTAGCAATCAGCCCCAGCATTTT,CASLWDSSNQPQHF
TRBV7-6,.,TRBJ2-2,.,TGTGCCAGCAGCCTCCAGGGGGGGTACACCGGGGAGCTGTTTTTT,CASSLQGGYTGELFF
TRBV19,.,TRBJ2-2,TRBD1,TGTGCCAGTAGTACGGGACAGGGGGCTTTGAACACCGGGGAGCTGTTTTTT,CASSTGQGALNTGELFF
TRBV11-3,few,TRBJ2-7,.,TGTGCCAGCAGCTTTTCGGACTCCTACGAGCAGTACTTC,CASSFSDSYEQYF
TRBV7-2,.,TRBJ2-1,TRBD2,TGTGCCAGCAGCTTATTGCGGGGGGGCAATGAGCAGTTCTTC,CASSLLRGGNEQFF
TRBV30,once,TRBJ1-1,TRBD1,TGTGCCGGACAGGCGAACACTGAAGCTTTCTTT,CAGQANTEAFF
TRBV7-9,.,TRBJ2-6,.,TGTGCCAGCACACAGGCTTTCCGGTCTGGGGCCAACGTCCTGACTTTC,CASTQAFRSGANVLTF
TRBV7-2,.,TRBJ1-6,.,TGTGCCAGCAGCTTCAGGGTTAGTGGGAATAATTCACCCCTCCACTTT,CASSFRVSGNNSPLHF
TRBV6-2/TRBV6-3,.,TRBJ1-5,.,TGTGCCAGCAGTTACATTAGCCAGGGTCCCGGTCAGCCCCAGCATTTT,CASSYISQGPGQPQHF
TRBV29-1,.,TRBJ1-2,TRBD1,TGCAGCGTGATAGACAGGGCCACTAACTATGGCTACACCTTC,CSVIDRATNYGYTF
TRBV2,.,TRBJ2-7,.,TGTGCCAGCAGTGAAGATAGGGGGGTTTGCTTC,CASSEDRGVCF
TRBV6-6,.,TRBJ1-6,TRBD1,TGTGCCAGCAGGACAGGGGGCTCGTCTTCACCCCTCCACTTT,CASRTGGSSSPLHF
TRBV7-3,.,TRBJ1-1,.,TGTGCCAGCAGCTTAACGTATAGCGTGAACACTGAAGCTTTCTTT,CASSLTYSVNTEAFF
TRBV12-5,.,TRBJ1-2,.,TGTGCTAGTGGTTTGGTGGAGGACGGAGTAGGCTACACCTTC,CASGLVEDGVGYTF
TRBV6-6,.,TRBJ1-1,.,TGTGCCAGCCTAAGACCAGGAGGGGACACTGAAGCTTTCTTT,CASLRPGGDTEAFF
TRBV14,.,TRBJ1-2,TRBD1,TGTGCCAGCAGCCAAGGGGGACAGGATTACCCCTCTGGCTACACCTTC,CASSQGGQDYPSGYTF
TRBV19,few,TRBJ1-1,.,TGTGCCAGTAGTCGTAGGTCTCCCTGGGGTATGAACACTGAAGCTTTCTTT,CASSRRSPWGMNTEAFF
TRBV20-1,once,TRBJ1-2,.,TGCAGTGCTAGAGCGGGGGAAGGCTACACCTTC,CSARAGEGYTF
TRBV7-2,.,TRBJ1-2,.,TGTGCCAGCAGCCCTCGGGTTGCGGGCGGCTACACCTTC,CASSPRVAGGYTF
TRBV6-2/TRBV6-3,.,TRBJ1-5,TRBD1,TGTGCCAGCAGTTACTCTCGCGGACAGGGTGAAGGTTATAGCAATCAGCCCCAGCATTTT,CASSYSRGQGEGYSNQPQHF
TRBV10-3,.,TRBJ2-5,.,TGTGCCATCAGGGGGGGGCCCGGGGAGACCCAGTACTTC,CAIRGGPGETQYF
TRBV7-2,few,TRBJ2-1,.,TGTGCCAGCAGCTTAGGCCCCCTCAATGAGCAGTTCTTC,CASSLGPLNEQFF
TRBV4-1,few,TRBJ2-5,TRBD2,TGCGCCAGCAGCCAAGATACGGGACTAGCGTTTGGAGAGACCCAGTACTTC,CASSQDTGLAFGETQYF
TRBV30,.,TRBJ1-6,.,TGTGCCTGGAGTGATAGGGATTCACCCCTCCACTTT,CAWSDRDSPLHF
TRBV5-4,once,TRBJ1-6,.,TGTGCCAGCAGCTTGGCGGGGCGGAATGGGGATTCACCCCTCCACTTT,CASSLAGRNGDSPLHF
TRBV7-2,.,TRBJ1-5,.,TGTGCCAGCAGCTTAGGTCCGGGTCAAAATCAGCCCCAGCATTTT,CASSLGPGQNQPQHF
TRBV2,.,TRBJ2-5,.,TGTGCCAGCAGCCCACCCGCCAGCATCGAGACCCAGTACTTC,CASSPPASIETQYF
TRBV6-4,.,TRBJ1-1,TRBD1,TGTGCCAGCATTGGGACAGGGAAAGGGACTGAAGCTTTCTTT,CASIGTGKGTEAFF
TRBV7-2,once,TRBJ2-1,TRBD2,TGTGCCAGCAGCCTAAGCGGGGGGGCCTTTAATGAGCAGTTCTTC,CASSLSGGAFNEQFF
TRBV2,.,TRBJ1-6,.,TGTGCCAGCGGCCAAAGGGGTGATTCACCCCTCCACTTT,CASGQRGDSPLHF
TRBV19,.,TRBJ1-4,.,TGTGCCAGTAGTGGGTCGGACAGCGCAACTAATGAAAAACTGTTTTTT,CASSGSDSATNEKLFF